The 5 T cell receptor beta chains listed next were all sequenced from one sample in a study of OX40 agonist ivuxolimab in advanced cancers. The repertoire was sequenced with immunoSEQ multiplex PCR; TCRdb's copy has only in-frame clones and lacks some. This table has 83,000 or so clones, 65% to 85% appearing once. Sequences were derived from CD4+ or CD8+ T cells sorted from blood, sampled in a trial of the OX40 agonist ivuxolimab. Receptors were obtained from an adult with an advanced solid tumor such as melanoma, head and neck, liver or kidney cancer.

In the case of this clone: Other DNA sequences of this sample code for an identical CDR3. The chain has TRBV4-2 and TRBJ2-7; 7 bases fit TRBD2. Per the germline V gene, CDR1 is LGHNA and CDR2 is YNFKEQ. CDR3 length: 16 residues. J was trimmed by 2 bases and V by 0 bases; bases with no gene match: 7. As DNA, the CDR3 is TGTGCCAGCAGCCAAGACCCGGGCCGGGGGGCCTACGAGCAGTACTTC. This encodes CASSQDPGRGAYEQYF.

The chain recombines TRBV6-1 with TRBJ1-4, with 7 bases matching TRBD1. The germline V gene has CDR1 MNHNS and CDR2 SASEGT. The V and J ends lost 7 bases and 1 base, in that order; junction bases with no gene match: 3. The CDR3 covers 14 residues. The CDR3 sequence is CASKYRGTNEKLFF. CDR3 nucleotides: TGTGCCAGCAAGTACAGGGGAACTAATGAAAAACTGTTTTTT.

This rearrangement joins TRBV6-1 to TRBJ1-2; no reliable D call. Germline CDR1 is MNHNS and CDR2 is SASEGT. Trimming pared 8 bases from V and 8 bases from J, leaving 15 bases between. This CDR3 spans 12 amino acids. Here the CDR3 reads CASASIVGGYTF. The CDR3 DNA reads as TGTGCCAGCGCCTCTATAGTCGGCGGCTACACCTTC.

CDR3 nucleotide sequence: TGTGCCAGCAGCCAATCCCAGGAGCCCCAGCATTTT. Its translation: CASSQSQEPQHF. J is TRBJ1-5 and V is TRBV4-2; D call uncertain. The CDR3 is made up of 12 amino acids. V lost 2 bases, J lost 8 bases, and 7 bases lay in between. CDR1 and CDR2 (germline): LGHNA, YNFKEQ.

This clone was found once. The chain employs TRBV6-6 and TRBJ1-6, with D hard to call. The CDR3 has 13 residues. Germline V CDR1 and CDR2: MNHNY, SVGAGI (reference sequence). V was shortened by 0 bases and J by 9 bases, with 6 bases between the two germline ends. CDR3 bases: TGTGCCAGCAGTTACTCAGGGAGTTCACCCCTCCACTTT. Protein product: CASSYSGSSPLHF.